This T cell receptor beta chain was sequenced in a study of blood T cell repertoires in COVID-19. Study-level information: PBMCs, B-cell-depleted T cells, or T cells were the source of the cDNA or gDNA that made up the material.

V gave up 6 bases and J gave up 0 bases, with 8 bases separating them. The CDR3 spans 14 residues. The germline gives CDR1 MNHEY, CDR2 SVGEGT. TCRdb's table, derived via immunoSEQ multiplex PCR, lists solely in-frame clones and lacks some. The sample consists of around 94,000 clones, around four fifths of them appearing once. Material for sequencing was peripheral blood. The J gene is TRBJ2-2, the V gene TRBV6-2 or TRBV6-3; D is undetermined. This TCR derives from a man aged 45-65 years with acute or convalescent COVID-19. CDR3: CASSPNSNTGELFF. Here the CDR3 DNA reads TGTGCCAGCAGCCCGAACTCGAACACCGGGGAGCTGTTTTTT.